Following are 19 T cell receptor beta chains from one sample sequenced in a study of blood T cell repertoires in COVID-19. The protocol was immunoSEQ multiplex PCR, while the TCRdb copy is restricted to in-frame clones and leaves out a portion. The sample has some 150,000 clones, approximately 88% seen once; the top ten hold over 0.85%. The sequenced material came from peripheral blood. These receptors originate from a woman in her fifties or sixties with acute or convalescent COVID-19.

The V call is TRBV6-1, the J call TRBJ1-5, with 9 bases that match TRBD1. The CDR3 covers 14 residues. Looked up from germline, CDR1 is MNHNS and CDR2 is SASEGT. Losses at the gene ends were 6 bases for V and 6 bases for J; bases not matched to a gene: 6. The CDR3 reads CASSPGTGTQPQHF. The CDR3 DNA reads as TGTGCCAGCAGCCCCGGGACAGGGACTCAGCCCCAGCATTTT.

As to this clone: The sample has other DNA sequences that encode this CDR3 too. The chain joins TRBV27 to TRBJ2-7; 14 bases align to TRBD2. Trimming took 6 bases from V and 4 from J; bases not matched to a gene: 2. The V gene's germline CDR1 is MNHEY and CDR2 SMNVEV (reference sequence). This CDR3 region has 14 residues. The CDR3 here is CASRGLAGVYEQYF. CDR3 bases: TGTGCCAGCAGGGGACTAGCGGGAGTATACGAGCAGTACTTC.

The chain links TRBV30 to TRBJ2-1; the D gene is possibly TRBD2 (6 bases). CDR3 length equals 15 residues. Germline values: CDR1 GTSNPN, CDR2 SVGIG (reference sequence). V was cut by 3 bases and J by 7 bases, with 19 bases left in between. CDR3 region: CAWRSGLTGVNEQFF. CDR3 nucleotide sequence: TGTGCCTGGAGAAGCGGGTTAACGGGGGTGAATGAGCAGTTCTTC.

This clone showed up just once. The rearrangement joins TRBV3-1 (or the pseudogene TRBV3-2) to TRBJ2-1, with 7 bases identical to TRBD2. J lost 8 bases, V lost 1 base, and 5 bases had no gene match. The germline V gene encodes CDR1 LGHDT and CDR2 YNNKEL (reference sequence). The CDR3 contains 14 residues. The CDR3 DNA is TGTGCCAGCAGCCAAGTCTCGGGGAGGGATGAGCAGTTCTTC. Residues: CASSQVSGRDEQFF.

The chain is built from TRBV12-3 or TRBV12-4 and TRBJ1-2; TRBD1 matches 7 bases. Germline trimming cut 6 bases from V and 4 bases from J; bases unmatched to any gene: 5. This CDR3 spans 13 amino acids. The CDR3 DNA follows: TGTGCCAGCAGCCCAGGGGGAGGCTATGGCTACACCTTC. Its translation: CASSPGGGYGYTF.

A few counts support this clone. The rearrangement uses TRBV7-9 and TRBJ2-7, with D maybe TRBD2 (5 bases). Germline V gene lookup returns CDR1 SEHNR and CDR2 FQNEAQ (reference sequence). This CDR3 has 15 residues. V lost 0 bases to trimming and J lost 0 bases, with 9 bases between them. The CDR3 is CASSLARGSSYEQYF. CDR3 bases: TGTGCCAGCAGCTTAGCAAGAGGGAGCTCCTACGAGCAGTACTTC.

A single count supports this clone. V usage is TRBV7-9 and J usage is TRBJ1-1; 8 bases match TRBD1. Germline lookup yields CDR1 SEHNR and CDR2 FQNEAQ (reference sequence). J lost 8 bases, V lost 1 base, and 3 bases had no gene match. The CDR3 has 13 residues. DNA for the CDR3: TGTGCCAGCAGCTTAGAAGGGACAGGCGAAGCTTTCTTT. This translates into CASSLEGTGEAFF. Full variable domain (outside the CDR3, taken from reference TRBV7-9 and TRBJ1-1): DTGVSQNPRHKITKRGQNVTFRCDPISEHNRLYWYRQTLGQGPEFLTYFQNEAQLEKSRLLSDRFSAERPKGSFSTLEIQRTEQGDSAMYLCASSLEGTGEAFFGQGTRLTVV.

The rearrangement links TRBV2 to TRBJ2-5, with 7 bases matching TRBD2. With V trimmed by 9 bases and J by 4 bases, 5 bases remained unmatched. Germline values: CDR1 SNHLY, CDR2 FYNNEI. CDR3 length: 12 residues. CDR3 loop: CARRTSRETQYF. The CDR3 DNA follows: TGTGCCAGGAGGACTAGTCGAGAGACCCAGTACTTC.

In DNA, the CDR3 is TGTGCCAGCAGTTCCTGGAACACTGAAGCTTTCTTT. Protein: CASSSWNTEAFF. The chain combines TRBV6-6 with TRBJ1-1; D is undetermined. CDR3 length equals 12 residues. Trimming stripped 4 bases from V and 1 base from J, with 4 bases between. Germline CDR1 and CDR2: MNHNY and SVGAGI (reference sequence).

The rearrangement links TRBV3-1 (or the pseudogene TRBV3-2) to TRBJ2-2; 12 bases agree with TRBD1. The CDR3 loop spans 16 amino acids. Germline-derived CDR1 and CDR2 are LGHDT and YNNKEL (reference sequence). After removal of 7 bases from V and 4 bases from J, the junction contained 7 bases not matched to a gene. CDR3 amino acids: CASTEGQGAGTGELFF. The CDR3 DNA is TGTGCCAGCACCGAGGGACAGGGGGCGGGCACCGGGGAGCTGTTTTTT.

The chain recombines TRBV27 with TRBJ2-5; 10 nucleotides match TRBD2. Trimming at V came to 8 bases and at J to 4 bases, leaving 10 bases not matched to a gene. Germline assignment: CDR1 MNHEY and CDR2 SMNVEV (reference sequence). CDR3 length: 15 amino acids. The CDR3, as DNA: TGTGCCAGCCGAATAAGCGGGGGGGCCGGAGAGACCCAGTACTTC. As protein: CASRISGGAGETQYF.

Concerning this clone: The junction does not match germline at one end; this may be a read error. The chain carries TRBV19 and TRBJ2-3; D may be TRBD2 (7 bases). CDR1 is LNHDA, CDR2 SQIVND, per germline (reference sequence). The CDR3 has 13 amino acids. CDR3: CASSRGAVDTQYF. The CDR3 DNA reads as TGTGCGAGTAGTCGGGGGGCTGTAGATACGCAGTATTTT.

The J gene is TRBJ2-2, the V gene TRBV6-5, with unresolved D. V was cut by 5 bases and J by 6 bases, with 13 bases left in between. Germline V gene data show CDR1 as MNHEY and CDR2 as SVGAGI. CDR3 size: 14 residues. In DNA, the CDR3 is TGTGCCAGCAGTCGCACTCACCCGGCCGGGGAGCTGTTTTTT. Translated, it gives CASSRTHPAGELFF.

The chain has TRBV19 and TRBJ2-2, with a tentative D call TRBD1 (6 bases). Germline V lookup: CDR1 LNHDA, CDR2 SQIVND (reference sequence). This CDR3 spans 14 amino acids. The V gene lost 6 bases and the J gene lost 5 bases, with 13 bases spanning the gap. CDR3 nucleotide sequence: TGTGCCAGTAGCAGGACAGCGACTACCGGGGAGCTGTTTTTT. Translated: CASSRTATTGELFF.

V is TRBV7-2 and J is TRBJ1-5; D not resolved. Germline-derived CDR1 and CDR2 are SGHTA and FQGNSA. The CDR3 has 14 amino acids. V lost 1 base and J lost 9, with 13 bases in between. The CDR3 loop is CASSLDGSGRPQHF. CDR3 nucleotide sequence: TGTGCCAGCAGCTTAGACGGCAGCGGGCGGCCCCAGCATTTT.

The CDR3 region has the DNA TGTGCCAGCAGTTTGAACGGGGGTCAGCCCCAGCATTTT. Translation: CASSLNGGQPQHF. This chain uses TRBV27 with TRBJ1-5; maybe TRBD1 (5 bases). Germline V gene data show CDR1 as MNHEY and CDR2 as SMNVEV (reference sequence). The CDR3 has 13 residues. Trimming removed 3 bases from V and 6 bases from J, with 9 bases in between.

The gene calls are TRBV5-1 and TRBJ1-2; possible D gene TRBD1, 6 bases. The germline gives CDR1 SGHRS, CDR2 YFSETQ. V was pared by 0 bases and J by 0 bases, with 9 bases between. The CDR3 is made up of 15 amino acids. CDR3 sequence (DNA): TGCGCCAGCAGCTTGGGGGGGCAGACTAACTATGGCTACACCTTC. Amino acids: CASSLGGQTNYGYTF.

The rearrangement uses TRBV19 and TRBJ2-4; TRBD2 is a possible D gene (6 bases). The ends were cut back, 6 bases at V and 8 bases at J, with 11 bases in the middle. This CDR3 region has 12 residues. In germline, CDR1 is LNHDA, CDR2 SQIVND (reference sequence). The CDR3 spells CASSRLGDIQYF. DNA for the CDR3: TGTGCCAGTAGCAGACTAGGTGACATTCAGTACTTC.

The chain recombines TRBV11-2 with TRBJ2-7; unclear D gene. CDR1 is SGHAT, CDR2 FQNNGV, per germline. V was pared by 0 bases and J by 0 bases, with 3 bases between. There are 13 residues in the CDR3. The CDR3 nucleotides read TGTGCCAGCAGCTTAGACAGCTCCTACGAGCAGTACTTC. It translates to CASSLDSSYEQYF.